This TCR beta chain was sequenced in a study of response to subunit inactivated influenza vaccine. MiXCR was run by TCRdb on the RT-PCR reads, yielding one entry per CDR3 protein. Altogether about 160,000 distinct CDR3 sequences are present, around 10% being singletons, with the ten largest covering roughly a third. This CDR3 is 18 amino acids long. Trimming removed 0 bases from V and 0 bases from J, with 15 bases in between. The germline gives CDR1 LGHDT, CDR2 YNNKEL (reference sequence). The sequence was obtained from a man between 50 and 70 years old who received an inactivated influenza vaccine. The sequenced sample was CD8+ T cells sorted from PBMCs, obtained roughly 24 months after vaccination. The chain joins TRBV3-1 to TRBJ2-1; tentatively, D is TRBD2 (6 bases). The CDR3: CASSQDLLASSSYNEQFF. Here the CDR3 DNA reads TGTGCCAGCAGCCAAGATCTCCTAGCGTCTAGCTCCTACAATGAGCAGTTCTTC.